The clone carrying this TCR beta chain was counted between two and nine times. Clones were read by immunoSEQ multiplex PCR, and TCRdb kept only the in-frame ones, dropping some. The table lists about 36,000 clones, with no singletons. V was cut by 4 bases and J by 6 bases, with 9 bases left in between. Germline CDR1 reads KGHSH; CDR2 reads LQKENI. CDR3 length equals 12 residues. This entry is derived from a study of T cells after posttransplantation cyclophosphamide. Sequences were obtained from PBMCs. J is TRBJ1-2 and V is TRBV18; TRBD1 is a possible D gene (6 bases). This TCR came from a girl aged 5-17 years in good health, CMV-negative, and a related stem cell transplant donor. CDR3 residues: CASSLRTDGYTF. The CDR3 region has the DNA TGTGCCAGCTCACTGCGGACAGATGGCTACACCTTC.